Listed here are 10 T cell receptor beta chains from one sample, sequenced in a study of T cells in Graves' hyperthyroidism and ophthalmopathy. Researchers took RNA transcripts and amplified the TCR beta CDR3 regions from them. HTBI primers were the set used in a first-round RT-PCR of the TCR CDR3. TCRdb itself ran the multiplex PCR reads through MiXCR, one entry per CDR3 protein. The table has some 620,000 distinct CDR3 sequences, around 16% seen once. The sequencing sample was made of blood. The receptors here all came from a woman aged 30 to 39 with Graves' hyperthyroidism.

This clonotype has a count of ten or more. The DNA for the CDR3 is TGTGCCAGCAGTCTAACAGGGAACGGGTTTAATGAGCAGTTCTTC. It specifies CASSLTGNGFNEQFF. The chain is built from TRBV27 and TRBJ2-1; tentatively, D is TRBD1 (6 bases). This CDR3 has 15 amino acids. Germline V CDR1 and CDR2: MNHEY, SMNVEV (reference sequence). V lost 5 bases to trimming and J lost 7 bases, with 18 bases between them.

In the case of this clonotype: It may be a read error: a sequence one base away is much more abundant. This sequence joins TRBV29-1 and TRBJ1-1; weak D call: TRBD1 (6 bases). Germline V gives CDR1 SQVTM, CDR2 ANQGSEA. This CDR3 spans 12 amino acids. The CDR3 coding sequence is TGCGGCGTTGGCAGGGGCCGGACTGAAGCTTTCTTT. Amino acid sequence: CGVGRGRTEAFF.

The table lists this clonotype with many counts. This chain connects TRBV29-1 to TRBJ2-3; 8 nucleotides agree with TRBD2. CDR3 length equals 13 residues. Germline V gene sequence: CDR1 SQVTM, CDR2 ANQGSEA. J gave up 0 bases and V 6 bases, and 2 bases lay outside the gene matches. Here the CDR3 DNA reads TGCAGCGTGGTAGCGGGGAGCACAGATACGCAGTATTTT. It yields the protein CSVVAGSTDTQYF.

This clonotype was seen repeatedly, ten times or more. The chain links TRBV20-1 to TRBJ2-7; 12 nucleotides match TRBD2. Germline values: CDR1 DFQATT, CDR2 SNEGSKA (reference sequence). The CDR3 spans 14 residues. Unmatched junction bases numbered 6, after V lost 3 bases and J lost 6 bases. CDR3 nucleotides: TGCAGTGCTAGCCCTAGCGGGAGGGCATCCGAGCAGTACTTC. Protein product: CSASPSGRASEQYF.

This clonotype was detected only a few times. The chain uses TRBV7-2 and TRBJ1-5; the D gene is possibly TRBD1 (6 bases). The CDR3 length is 16 residues. CDR1 is SGHTA, CDR2 FQGNSA, per germline. V was trimmed by 0 bases and J by 3 bases, leaving 12 bases between them. The CDR3 DNA reads as TGTGCCAGCAGCTTAGCGGGGGCAGGGACCAATCAGCCCCAGCATTTT. Its translation: CASSLAGAGTNQPQHF.

A single count supports this clonotype. A much larger clone is a single base away; this may be a read error. The chain links TRBV13 to TRBJ2-7; 9 bases are shared with TRBD2. Trimming took 5 bases from V and 4 from J; bases not matched to a gene: 9. CDR3 size: 15 residues. The germline V gene encodes CDR1 PRHDT and CDR2 FYEKMQ (reference sequence). The DNA for the CDR3 is TGTGCCAGCAGCCCCCCGACTAGCGGATTTTACGAGCAGTACTTC. This encodes CASSPPTSGFYEQYF.

In this sample, this clonotype turned up many times. The chain combines TRBV18 with TRBJ2-7; D possibly corresponds to TRBD2 (5 bases). The CDR3 has 12 residues. Germline lookup yields CDR1 KGHSH and CDR2 LQKENI. The V and J ends lost 1 base and 7 bases respectively, with 8 bases between them. CDR3 sequence: CASSPRAEEQYF. The CDR3 DNA reads TGTGCCAGCTCACCACGAGCGGAAGAGCAGTACTTC.

This chain connects TRBV19 to TRBJ1-3; D uncertain. Germline V gene sequence: CDR1 LNHDA, CDR2 SQIVND (reference sequence). The V and J ends lost 6 bases and 7 bases respectively, with 10 bases between them. The CDR3 contains 12 residues. CDR3 protein: CASRISPNTIYF. As DNA, the CDR3 is TGTGCCAGTAGGATTTCCCCCAACACCATATATTTT. The full variable domain, completed using reference TRBV19 and TRBJ1-3, is DGGITQSPKYLFRKEGQNVTLSCEQNLNHDAMYWYRQDPGQGLRLIYYSQIVNDFQKGDIAEGYSVSREKKESFPLTVTSAQKNPTAFYLCASRISPNTIYFGEGSWLTVV.

This clonotype appeared many times. The rearrangement uses TRBV7-2 and TRBJ2-1, with a weak D call TRBD1 (5 bases). The CDR3 consists of 15 residues. V was shortened by 5 bases and J by 4 bases, with 15 bases between the two germline ends. Germline CDR1 reads SGHTA; CDR2 reads FQGNSA. For the CDR3, the DNA is TGTGCCAGCAGCCCAGGGCCCGACTTTTACAATGAGCAGTTCTTC. It translates to CASSPGPDFYNEQFF. The entire variable domain, with the rest obtained from reference TRBV7-2 and TRBJ2-1, is as follows: GAGVSQSPSNKVTEKGKDVELRCDPISGHTALYWYRQSLGQGLEFLIYFQGNSAPDKSGLPSDRFSAERTGGSVSTLTIQRTQQEDSAVYLCASSPGPDFYNEQFFGPGTRLTVL.

This clonotype was detected ten times or more. The chain couples TRBV14 to TRBJ2-1; D might be TRBD2 (5 bases). V was pared by 4 bases and J by 4 bases, with 8 bases between. The CDR3 is made up of 13 amino acids. Per the germline V gene, CDR1 is SGHDN and CDR2 is FVKESK. Here the CDR3 reads CASSRTEYNEQFF. CDR3 nucleotide sequence: TGTGCCAGCAGCCGGACTGAGTACAATGAGCAGTTCTTC.